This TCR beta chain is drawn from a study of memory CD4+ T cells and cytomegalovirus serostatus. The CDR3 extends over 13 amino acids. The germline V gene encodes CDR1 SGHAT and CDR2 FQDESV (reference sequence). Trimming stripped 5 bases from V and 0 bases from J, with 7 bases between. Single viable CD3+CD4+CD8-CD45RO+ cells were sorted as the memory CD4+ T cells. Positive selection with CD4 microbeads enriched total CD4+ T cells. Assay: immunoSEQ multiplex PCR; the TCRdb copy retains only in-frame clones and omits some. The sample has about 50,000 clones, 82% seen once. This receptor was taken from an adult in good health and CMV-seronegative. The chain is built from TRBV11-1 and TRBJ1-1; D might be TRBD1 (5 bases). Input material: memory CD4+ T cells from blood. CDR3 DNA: TGTGCCAGCAGCCGACAGCTGAACACTGAAGCTTTCTTT. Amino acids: CASSRQLNTEAFF.